The 8 T cell receptor beta chains reported below all come from one sample, sequenced in a study of OX40 agonist ivuxolimab in advanced cancers. Sequencing used immunoSEQ multiplex PCR; TCRdb keeps in-frame clones, though not all of them. The data show about 17,000 clones, less than 90% seen once. The sample was CD4+ or CD8+ T cells sorted from blood, taken in a trial of the OX40 agonist ivuxolimab. The receptors were sampled from an adult with an advanced solid tumor such as melanoma, head and neck, liver or kidney cancer.

The chain is built from TRBV5-8 and TRBJ1-1, with D tentatively TRBD1 (5 bases). The length of the CDR3 is 14 residues. V shed 0 bases and J shed 4 bases, with 10 bases lying between them. Germline-derived CDR1 and CDR2 are SGHTS and YDEGEE. This CDR3 reads CASSLGQGGTEAFF. The CDR3 coding sequence is TGTGCCAGCAGCTTGGGGCAGGGCGGCACTGAAGCTTTCTTT.

This chain connects TRBV7-6 to TRBJ1-1, with D unclear. Germline assignment: CDR1 SGHVS and CDR2 FNYEAQ. Trimming shortened V by 5 bases and J by 4 bases, and 20 bases separated the two germline ends. This CDR3 is 16 amino acids long. CDR3 nucleotide sequence: TGTGCCAGCAGCGAAACTTCAGTCCTGGGTTTCACTGAAGCTTTCTTT. As protein: CASSETSVLGFTEAFF. Using reference TRBV7-6 and TRBJ1-1 for the parts outside the CDR3, the full variable domain is GAGVSQSPRYKVTKRGQDVALRCDPISGHVSLYWYRQALGQGPEFLTYFNYEAQQDKSGLPNDRFSAERPEGSISTLTIQRTEQRDSAMYRCASSETSVLGFTEAFFGQGTRLTVV.

The chain employs TRBV19 and TRBJ1-6, with D perhaps TRBD1 (5 bases). Trimming removed 6 bases from V and 1 base from J, with 7 bases in between. The CDR3 is made up of 14 amino acids. Germline loops: CDR1 LNHDA, CDR2 SQIVND (reference sequence). CDR3 DNA sequence: TGTGCCAGTAGGAGGGGATCCTATAATTCACCCCTCCACTTT. It specifies CASRRGSYNSPLHF.

Comment on this clone: One end of the junction does not line up with germline, which may come from a read error. The chain has TRBV30 and TRBJ2-7; D unresolved. The CDR3 runs to 14 residues. Germline-derived CDR1 and CDR2 are GTSNPN and SVGIG (reference sequence). CDR3 amino acids: CAWRGGLTSSEQYF. The DNA for the CDR3 is TGTGCCTGGAGGGGTGGTCTAACCTCCTCCGAGCAGTACTTC.

This sequence joins TRBV5-4 and TRBJ2-7, with D perhaps matching TRBD2 (5 bases). Germline V gene lookup returns CDR1 SGHNT and CDR2 YYREEE (reference sequence). The CDR3 has 14 amino acids. The V and J ends lost 1 base and 2 bases respectively, with 10 bases between them. The CDR3 DNA is TGTGCCAGCAGCTTGTGGTGGGAGCCCTACGAGCAGTACTTC. Translation: CASSLWWEPYEQYF.

This clone was seen only a few times. The chain links TRBV14 to TRBJ1-1; D unclear. Trimming stripped 0 bases from V and 2 bases from J, with 4 bases between. The germline gives CDR1 SGHDN, CDR2 FVKESK. The CDR3 has 13 residues. CDR3: CASSQEGNTEAFF. CDR3 DNA sequence: TGTGCCAGCAGCCAAGAGGGAAACACTGAAGCTTTCTTT.

DNA for the CDR3: TGTGCCAGCAGTGAAAGTGACGGGGACACCGGGGAGCTGTTTTTT. The encoded protein is CASSESDGDTGELFF. V usage is TRBV6-1 and J usage is TRBJ2-2; a weak D match, TRBD2 (5 bases). CDR3 length: 15 amino acids. V was shortened by 2 bases and J by 3 bases, with 10 bases between the two germline ends. Germline values: CDR1 MNHNS, CDR2 SASEGT.

The J gene is TRBJ1-2, the V gene TRBV19; the D is unclear. The V end was cut by 6 bases, the J end by 3 bases, with 8 bases between. This CDR3 is 12 amino acids long. Germline CDR1 reads LNHDA; CDR2 reads SQIVND (reference sequence). DNA for the CDR3: TGTGCCAGTAGGAGTATGGACTATGGCTACACCTTC. It specifies CASRSMDYGYTF.